This T cell receptor (beta chain) emerged from a study of persistence of HIV-infected CD4 T cells. Cells were stimulated with overlapping HIV-1 Gag 15-mer peptides. CD4+ T cells upregulating both CD40 ligand and CD69 were sorted as responding cells. Points from the study as a whole: Proviral oligoclonality tracked with TCR oligoclonality within the same sorted cells. TCRbeta richness was lower in CMV- and Gag-responding cells than in anti-CD3/anti-CD28-responding cells.

Sequencing used immunoSEQ version 4 in survey mode. Template was genomic DNA at around 9.3 ng/uL, with up to roughly 1 ug used per sample. Assay: immunoSEQ multiplex PCR; the TCRdb copy retains only in-frame clones and omits some. The table shows some 13,000 clones, with 66% occurring only once. Concerning this clone: The target antigen is unknown.

Germline values: CDR1 SGHRS, CDR2 YFSETQ. There are 16 residues in the CDR3. Trimming removed 6 bases at V and 4 bases at J, with 21 bases between. This sample comprised CD4+ T cells sorted from PBMCs after roughly 17-hour stimulation, obtained from a patient who received antiretroviral therapy. This sequence joins TRBV5-1 and TRBJ2-3; D is undetermined. The receptor's source is an adult man with HIV who was CMV-seropositive. The CDR3 bases are TGCGCCAGCAAGGCCATATCGGAAAGGGTTTCAGATACGCAGTATTTT. Translation gives CASKAISERVSDTQYF.